This TCR beta chain was found in a study of blood T cell repertoires in COVID-19. Across the study: Acute-phase and convalescent COVID-19 samples originated in the United States, Italy and Spain. T cells, B-cell-depleted T cells, or PBMCs provided the cDNA or gDNA that served as material.

This clone came up a few times. V was clipped by 5 bases and J by 0 bases, with 10 bases between them. The length of the CDR3 is 15 residues. CDR1 SEHNR and CDR2 FQNEAQ come from the germline V gene (reference sequence). In the source study's methods: Amplified reference gene primers provided the basis for estimating nucleated cell counts. Clones were sequenced by immunoSEQ multiplex PCR, and TCRdb holds only the in-frame ones, with some missing. V and J calls and clone size come straight from that table; D and trimming were deduced from the DNA. The sample contains more than 9,500 clones, approximately 85% of which appear only once.

Sequencing was performed on peripheral blood. This chain connects TRBV7-9 to TRBJ1-4; D is perhaps TRBD1 (6 bases). This clonotype was obtained from a human donor in a cohort sampled during active COVID-19. CDR3 sequence (DNA): TGTGCCAGCAGCACGGGGACAACAACTAATGAAAAACTGTTTTTT. Protein product: CASSTGTTTNEKLFF.